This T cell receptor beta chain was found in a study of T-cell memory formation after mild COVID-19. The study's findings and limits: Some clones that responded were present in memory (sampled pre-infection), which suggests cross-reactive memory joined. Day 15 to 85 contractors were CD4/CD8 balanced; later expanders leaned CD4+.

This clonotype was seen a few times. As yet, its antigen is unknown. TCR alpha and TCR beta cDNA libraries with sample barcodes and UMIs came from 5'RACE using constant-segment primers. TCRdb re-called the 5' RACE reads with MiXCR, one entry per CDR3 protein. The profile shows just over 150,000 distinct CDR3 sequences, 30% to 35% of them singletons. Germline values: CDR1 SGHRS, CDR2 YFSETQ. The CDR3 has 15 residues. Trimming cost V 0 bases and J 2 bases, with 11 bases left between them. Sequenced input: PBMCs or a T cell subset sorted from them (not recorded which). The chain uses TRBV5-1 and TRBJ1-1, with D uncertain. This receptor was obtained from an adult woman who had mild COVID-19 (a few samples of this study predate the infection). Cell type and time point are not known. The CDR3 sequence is CASSLASFGNTEAFF. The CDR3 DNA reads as TGCGCCAGCAGCTTGGCATCATTCGGCAACACTGAAGCTTTCTTT.